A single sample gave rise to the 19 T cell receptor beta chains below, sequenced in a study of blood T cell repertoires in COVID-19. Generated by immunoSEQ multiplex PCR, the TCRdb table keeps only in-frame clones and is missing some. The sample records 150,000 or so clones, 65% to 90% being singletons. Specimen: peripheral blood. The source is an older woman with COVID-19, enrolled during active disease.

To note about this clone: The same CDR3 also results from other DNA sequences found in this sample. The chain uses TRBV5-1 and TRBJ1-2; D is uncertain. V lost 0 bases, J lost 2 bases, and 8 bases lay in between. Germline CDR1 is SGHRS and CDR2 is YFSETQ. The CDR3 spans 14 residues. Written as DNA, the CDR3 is TGCGCCAGCAGCTTGGATGCCGGGAACTATGGCTACACCTTC. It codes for CASSLDAGNYGYTF. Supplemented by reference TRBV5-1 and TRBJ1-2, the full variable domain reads KAGVTQTPRYLIKTRGQQVTLSCSPISGHRSVSWYQQTPGQGLQFLFEYFSETQRNKGNFPGRFSGRQFSNSRSEMNVSTLELGDSALYLCASSLDAGNYGYTFGSGTRLTVV.

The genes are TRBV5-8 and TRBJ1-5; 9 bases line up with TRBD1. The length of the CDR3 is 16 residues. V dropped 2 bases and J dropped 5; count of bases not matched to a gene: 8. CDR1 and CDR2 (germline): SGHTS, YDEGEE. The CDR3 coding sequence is TGTGCCAGCAGCTTAGGAGACAGGGGGGCTGATCAGCCCCAGCATTTT. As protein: CASSLGDRGADQPQHF.

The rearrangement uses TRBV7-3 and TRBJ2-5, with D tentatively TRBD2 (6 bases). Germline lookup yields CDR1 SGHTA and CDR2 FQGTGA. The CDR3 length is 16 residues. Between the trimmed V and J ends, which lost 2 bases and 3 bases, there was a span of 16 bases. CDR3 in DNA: TGTGCCAGCAGCTTAGGCCTCCGGGACTTCGAAGAGACCCAGTACTTC. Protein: CASSLGLRDFEETQYF.

This chain's CDR3 is CASSITSVQETQYF. The CDR3 DNA is TGTGCCAGTAGTATCACTAGCGTTCAAGAGACCCAGTACTTC. This chain links TRBV19 with TRBJ2-5; 7 positions agree with TRBD2. CDR1 and CDR2 (germline): LNHDA, SQIVND (reference sequence). The J segment lost 2 bases and the V segment lost 3 bases, leaving 3 bases of the junction unmatched. The CDR3 extends over 14 amino acids.

CDR3 amino acids: CASGLADYNEQFF. The CDR3 DNA is TGTGCCAGCGGACTAGCGGACTACAATGAGCAGTTCTTC. J is TRBJ2-1 and V is TRBV2, with 10 bases matching TRBD2. The germline V gene encodes CDR1 SNHLY and CDR2 FYNNEI. This CDR3 is 13 amino acids long. With 8 bases clipped from V and 3 bases from J, the junction kept 1 base outside the gene matches.

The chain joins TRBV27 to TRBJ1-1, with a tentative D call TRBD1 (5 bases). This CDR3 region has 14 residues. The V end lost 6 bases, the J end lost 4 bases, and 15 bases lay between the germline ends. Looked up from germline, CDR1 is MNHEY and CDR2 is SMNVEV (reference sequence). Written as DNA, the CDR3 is TGTGCCAGCAGCTTGGGTTTAAGGGGCACTGAAGCTTTCTTT. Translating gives CASSLGLRGTEAFF.

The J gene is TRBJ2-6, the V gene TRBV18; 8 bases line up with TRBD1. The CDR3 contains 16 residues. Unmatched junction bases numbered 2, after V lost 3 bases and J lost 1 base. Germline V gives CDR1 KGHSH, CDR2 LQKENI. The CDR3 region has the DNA TGTGCCAGCTCACCGCGGACAGGGTCTGGGGCCAACGTCCTGACTTTC. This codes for CASSPRTGSGANVLTF.

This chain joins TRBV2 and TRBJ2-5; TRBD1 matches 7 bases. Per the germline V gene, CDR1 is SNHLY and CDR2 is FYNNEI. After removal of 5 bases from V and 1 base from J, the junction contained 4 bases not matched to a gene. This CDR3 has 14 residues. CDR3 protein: CASSPGTAQETQYF. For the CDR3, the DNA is TGTGCCAGCAGTCCTGGGACAGCCCAAGAGACCCAGTACTTC.

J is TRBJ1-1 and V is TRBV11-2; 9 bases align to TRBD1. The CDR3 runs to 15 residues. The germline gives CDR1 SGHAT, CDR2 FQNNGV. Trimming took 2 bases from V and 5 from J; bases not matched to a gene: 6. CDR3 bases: TGTGCCAGCAGCTTAACGGGACAGGGAAAGACTGAAGCTTTCTTT. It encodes CASSLTGQGKTEAFF.

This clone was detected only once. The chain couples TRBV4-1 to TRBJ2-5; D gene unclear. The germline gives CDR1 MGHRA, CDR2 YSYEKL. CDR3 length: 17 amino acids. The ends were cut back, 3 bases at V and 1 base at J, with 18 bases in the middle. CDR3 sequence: CASSHNPSENRQETQYF. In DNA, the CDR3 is TGCGCCAGCAGCCACAACCCATCCGAGAATCGCCAAGAGACCCAGTACTTC.

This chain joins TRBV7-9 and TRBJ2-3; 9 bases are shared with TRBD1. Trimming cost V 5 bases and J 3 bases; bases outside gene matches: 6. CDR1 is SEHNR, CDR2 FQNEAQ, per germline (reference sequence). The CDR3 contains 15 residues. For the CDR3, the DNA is TGTGCCAGCAGCAAGGAGACAGGGGGTACAGATACGCAGTATTTT. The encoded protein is CASSKETGGTDTQYF.

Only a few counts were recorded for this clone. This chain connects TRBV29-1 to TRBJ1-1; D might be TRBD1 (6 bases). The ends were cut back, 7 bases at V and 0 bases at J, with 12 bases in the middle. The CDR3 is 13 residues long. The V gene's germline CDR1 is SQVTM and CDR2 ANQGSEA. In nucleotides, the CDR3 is TGCAGCGCCGCGACAGGTCTGAACACTGAAGCTTTCTTT. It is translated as CSAATGLNTEAFF.

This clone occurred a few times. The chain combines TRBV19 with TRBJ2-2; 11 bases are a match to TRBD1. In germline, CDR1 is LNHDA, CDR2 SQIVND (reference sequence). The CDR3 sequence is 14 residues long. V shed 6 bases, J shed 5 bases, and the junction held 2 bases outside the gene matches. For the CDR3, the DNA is TGTGCCAGTAGGAGGGACAGGGGGACCGGGGAGCTGTTTTTT. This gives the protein CASRRDRGTGELFF.

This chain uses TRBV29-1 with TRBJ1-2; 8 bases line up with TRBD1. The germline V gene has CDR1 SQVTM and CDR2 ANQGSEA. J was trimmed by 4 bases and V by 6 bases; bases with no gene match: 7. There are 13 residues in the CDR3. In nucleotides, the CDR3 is TGCAGCGTCGGGACAGGTCAAGCCTATGGCTACACCTTC. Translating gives CSVGTGQAYGYTF.

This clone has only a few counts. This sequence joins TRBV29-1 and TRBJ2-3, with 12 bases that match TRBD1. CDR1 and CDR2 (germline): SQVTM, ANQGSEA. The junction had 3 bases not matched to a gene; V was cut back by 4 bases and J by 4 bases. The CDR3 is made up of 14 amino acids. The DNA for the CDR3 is TGCAGCGTTGGGTGGGACAGGGGGCCAGATACGCAGTATTTT. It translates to CSVGWDRGPDTQYF.

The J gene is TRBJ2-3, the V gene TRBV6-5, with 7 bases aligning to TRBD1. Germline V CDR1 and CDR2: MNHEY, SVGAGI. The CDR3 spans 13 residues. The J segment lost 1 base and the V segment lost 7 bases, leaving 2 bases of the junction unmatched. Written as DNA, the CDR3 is TGTGCCAGCACCGGACAGGGCACAGATACGCAGTATTTT. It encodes CASTGQGTDTQYF.

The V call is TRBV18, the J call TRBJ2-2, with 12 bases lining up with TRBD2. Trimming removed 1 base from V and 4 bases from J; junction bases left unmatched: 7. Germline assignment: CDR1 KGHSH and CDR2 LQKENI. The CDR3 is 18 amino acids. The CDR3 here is CASSPRLAGAQGTGELFF. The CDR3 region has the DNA TGTGCCAGCTCACCACGACTAGCGGGGGCCCAGGGCACCGGGGAGCTGTTTTTT.

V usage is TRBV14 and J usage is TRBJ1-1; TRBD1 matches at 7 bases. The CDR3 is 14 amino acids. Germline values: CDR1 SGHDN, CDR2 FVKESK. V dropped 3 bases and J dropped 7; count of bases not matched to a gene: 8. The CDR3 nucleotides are TGTGCCAGCAGCCACGACAGGGCCGGGATTGAAGCTTTCTTT. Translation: CASSHDRAGIEAFF.

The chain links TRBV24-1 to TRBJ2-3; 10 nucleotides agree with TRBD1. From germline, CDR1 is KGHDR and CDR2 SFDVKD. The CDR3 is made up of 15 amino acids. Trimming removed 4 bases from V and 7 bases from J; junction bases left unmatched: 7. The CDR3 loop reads CATSEGTGVVYTQYF. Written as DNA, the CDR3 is TGTGCCACCAGTGAAGGGACAGGGGTGGTGTATACGCAGTATTTT.